These 29 T cell receptor beta chains were sequenced from one sample in a study of vaccination and CD4 T cells after COVID-19. TCRdb itself ran the PCR reads through MiXCR, one entry per CDR3 protein. The sample carries about 30,000 distinct CDR3 sequences, around 50% recorded once. The time point here: late sampling 161 to 241 days after vaccination in three convalescent patients. Sequencing used CD4+ T cells from blood, obtained about 7 months after SARS-CoV-2 vaccination. The receptors were sampled from a human donor who had recovered from COVID-19.

This sequence joins TRBV7-9 and TRBJ1-3; D is possibly TRBD1 (6 bases). CDR1 is SEHNR, CDR2 FQNEAQ, per germline (reference sequence). This CDR3 comprises 15 residues. Trimming removed 4 bases from V and 0 bases from J, with 10 bases in between. CDR3 DNA: TGTGCCAGCAGCTGGACAGCGGACTCTGGAAACACCATATATTTT. Protein sequence: CASSWTADSGNTIYF.

V gene TRBV29-1 combines with J gene TRBJ2-3; D perhaps matches TRBD2 (6 bases). V shed 7 bases and J shed 2 bases, with 13 bases lying between them. There are 13 residues in the CDR3. Germline CDR1 is SQVTM and CDR2 is ANQGSEA. The chain's CDR3 is CSGGWRDTDTQYF. In nucleotides, the CDR3 is TGCAGCGGGGGGTGGAGGGACACAGATACGCAGTATTTT.

The chain has TRBV20-1 and TRBJ1-6; no clear D gene. This CDR3 has 13 residues. The germline V and J ends were trimmed by 7 bases and 4 bases, with 11 bases remaining between them. Germline CDR1 is DFQATT and CDR2 is SNEGSKA (reference sequence). The CDR3 is CSVSGVYNSPLHF. The CDR3 nucleotides are TGCAGTGTATCTGGGGTATATAATTCACCCCTCCACTTT.

Only a few counts were recorded for this clonotype. V is TRBV20-1 and J is TRBJ2-7, with D hard to call. The CDR3 loop spans 13 amino acids. Germline V gene data show CDR1 as DFQATT and CDR2 as SNEGSKA (reference sequence). V was pared by 4 bases and J by 3 bases, with 13 bases between. CDR3 loop: CSAKWTEFYEQYF. The CDR3, as DNA: TGCAGTGCTAAATGGACGGAATTCTACGAGCAGTACTTC.

V is TRBV15 and J is TRBJ2-1, with 11 bases fitting TRBD2. The J segment lost 2 bases and the V segment lost 2 bases, leaving 5 bases of the junction unmatched. This CDR3 contains 17 residues. Germline V gene sequence: CDR1 LNHNV, CDR2 YYDKDF (reference sequence). CDR3 protein: CATSRTSGSATYNEQFF. The CDR3 DNA follows: TGTGCCACCAGCAGAACTAGCGGGAGTGCTACCTACAATGAGCAGTTCTTC.

This clonotype appeared a few times. This chain links TRBV20-1 with TRBJ2-1, with TRBD2 matching over 9 bases. The CDR3 is 14 amino acids. Trimming removed 3 bases from V and 9 bases from J; junction bases left unmatched: 9. Germline V lookup: CDR1 DFQATT, CDR2 SNEGSKA (reference sequence). The CDR3 nucleotides are TGCAGTGCTAGCGGTAGCGGGAGATCAGGTGAGCAGTTCTTC. Its protein is CSASGSGRSGEQFF.

The rearrangement links TRBV20-1 to TRBJ2-3; 7 bases map to TRBD2. Germline V gene lookup returns CDR1 DFQATT and CDR2 SNEGSKA (reference sequence). With 7 bases clipped from V and 2 bases from J, the junction kept 3 bases outside the gene matches. This CDR3 contains 12 residues. The CDR3 DNA reads as TGCAGTGGTGCGGGAGACACAGATACGCAGTATTTT. It is translated as CSGAGDTDTQYF.

The chain employs TRBV7-2 and TRBJ2-7; TRBD2 agrees at 11 bases. The V segment lost 1 base and the J segment 3 bases; nucleotides outside the gene matches: 2. There are 15 residues in the CDR3. CDR1 SGHTA and CDR2 FQGNSA come from the germline V gene. The chain's CDR3 is CASSLGSGRDYEQYF. The CDR3 region has the DNA TGTGCCAGCAGCTTAGGTAGCGGGAGGGACTACGAGCAGTACTTC.

This chain uses TRBV6-1 with TRBJ2-6; no definite D call. Trimming cost V 7 bases and J 0 bases, with 10 bases left between them. This CDR3 is 15 amino acids long. The germline CDR1 and CDR2 sequences are MNHNS and SASEGT. Here the CDR3 reads CASTGESSGANVLTF. In nucleotides, the CDR3 is TGTGCCAGCACAGGTGAATCCTCTGGGGCCAACGTCCTGACTTTC.

The gene calls are TRBV20-1 and TRBJ2-1; 8 nucleotides agree with TRBD2. Germline assignment: CDR1 DFQATT and CDR2 SNEGSKA (reference sequence). The CDR3 is 15 amino acids. J gave up 6 bases and V 0 bases, and 7 bases lay outside the gene matches. The CDR3 bases are TGCAGTGCTAGAGATACGCGGGAGGCAGGCAATGAGCAGTTCTTC. Its translation: CSARDTREAGNEQFF.

This clonotype was recorded a few times. The chain couples TRBV20-1 to TRBJ2-7; D might be TRBD1 or TRBD2, each matching 5 bases. The CDR3 consists of 12 residues. Per the germline V gene, CDR1 is DFQATT and CDR2 is SNEGSKA (reference sequence). V gave up 5 bases and J gave up 2 bases, with 10 bases separating them. The CDR3 is CSAVGTPYEQYF. The CDR3 bases are TGCAGTGCTGTAGGGACCCCCTACGAGCAGTACTTC.

This clonotype was found once. This sequence joins TRBV11-1 and TRBJ2-1; 7 positions match TRBD2. Germline loops: CDR1 SGHAT, CDR2 FQDESV (reference sequence). The CDR3 runs to 14 residues. The junction had 6 bases not matched to a gene; V was cut back by 5 bases and J by 5 bases. As DNA, the CDR3 is TGTGCCAGCAGCATAAGCGGGGCCCACAATGAGCAGTTCTTC. Protein: CASSISGAHNEQFF.

Only a few counts were recorded for this clonotype. The J gene is TRBJ1-6, the V gene TRBV20-1; perhaps TRBD1 as D (6 bases). CDR3 length: 15 amino acids. With 0 bases removed from V and 7 bases from J, the gap between germline ends came to 13 bases. The germline CDR1 and CDR2 sequences are DFQATT and SNEGSKA (reference sequence). CDR3 in amino acids: CSARESSRGNSPLHF. CDR3 coding DNA: TGCAGTGCTAGAGAATCCTCGAGGGGGAATTCACCCCTCCACTTT.

The CDR3 loop reads CASTFPRAGALDTQYF. Here the CDR3 DNA reads TGTGCCAGCACCTTCCCCAGGGCGGGAGCATTAGATACGCAGTATTTT. This chain connects TRBV7-2 to TRBJ2-3, with TRBD2 identical over 7 bases. The CDR3 sequence is 16 residues long. J was trimmed by 5 bases and V by 7 bases; bases with no gene match: 15. Germline loops: CDR1 SGHTA, CDR2 FQGNSA.

This clonotype was counted between two and nine times. The CDR3 sequence: CASSLTSRLKETQYF. Written as DNA, the CDR3 is TGTGCCAGCAGTTTAACCTCTCGGCTAAAAGAGACCCAGTACTTC. This chain links TRBV27 with TRBJ2-5; D is unresolved. The CDR3 has 15 residues. The ends were cut back, 2 bases at V and 3 bases at J, with 13 bases in the middle. Germline CDR1 MNHEY, CDR2 SMNVEV (reference sequence).

This sequence joins TRBV20-1 and TRBJ2-3; TRBD2 matches at 10 bases. There are 13 residues in the CDR3. Germline CDR1 is DFQATT and CDR2 is SNEGSKA (reference sequence). CDR3 sequence (DNA): TGCAGCGGGCTAGCGGGAGGCACAGATACGCAGTATTTT. The encoded protein is CSGLAGGTDTQYF.

This clonotype is judged medium-sized (0.01 to 0.1%). V gene TRBV12-3 or TRBV12-4 combines with J gene TRBJ1-1, with unresolved D. The CDR3 has 13 amino acids. V lost 6 bases and J lost 11, with 19 bases in between. Written as DNA, the CDR3 is TGTGCCAGCAGCTTCCTACAAGGAGGGAGGGCTTTCTTT. Protein: CASSFLQGGRAFF.

The V call is TRBV7-2, the J call TRBJ2-1, with 8 positions matching TRBD1. From germline, CDR1 is SGHTA and CDR2 FQGNSA. This CDR3 spans 14 amino acids. J gave up 6 bases and V 5 bases, and 6 bases lay outside the gene matches. The CDR3 reads CASSRDRWSNEQFF. For the CDR3, the DNA is TGTGCCAGCAGCCGGGACAGGTGGAGCAATGAGCAGTTCTTC.

This clonotype was detected only once. The rearrangement uses TRBV27 and TRBJ1-2; 8 bases are shared with TRBD1. The CDR3 loop spans 15 amino acids. The germline CDR1 and CDR2 sequences are MNHEY and SMNVEV (reference sequence). J lost 2 bases, V lost 4 bases, and 6 bases had no gene match. The CDR3 DNA follows: TGTGCCAGCAGTTCAGGACAGGGCTGGAACTATGGCTACACCTTC. Translated: CASSSGQGWNYGYTF.

The chain couples TRBV7-9 to TRBJ1-1; D perhaps matches TRBD1 (6 bases). The CDR3 covers 14 residues. V was cut by 6 bases and J by 4 bases, with 15 bases left in between. CDR1 and CDR2 (germline): SEHNR, FQNEAQ (reference sequence). CDR3 sequence reads: CASRMLDRSTEAFF. CDR3 DNA: TGTGCCAGCAGGATGTTGGACAGAAGCACTGAAGCTTTCTTT.

This chain connects TRBV6-1 to TRBJ2-1; 9 nucleotides agree with TRBD2. This CDR3 has 16 amino acids. The germline V gene has CDR1 MNHNS and CDR2 SASEGT. V shed 10 bases, J shed 4 bases, and the junction held 14 bases outside the gene matches. CDR3 nucleotide sequence: TGTGCCACCTCCCCTTCTAGCGGGATCTTTTACAATGAGCAGTTCTTC. As protein: CATSPSSGIFYNEQFF.

The chain joins TRBV6-5 to TRBJ2-1; 7 bases match TRBD2. V was pared by 0 bases and J by 5 bases, with 10 bases of the junction left unmatched. CDR3 length: 17 residues. CDR1 and CDR2 (germline): MNHEY, SVGAGI. This CDR3 reads CASSYSVSLAANNEQFF. The CDR3 region has the DNA TGTGCCAGCAGTTACTCGGTATCGCTAGCGGCTAACAATGAGCAGTTCTTC.

This clonotype occurred once. The chain uses TRBV28 and TRBJ2-7; D possibly corresponds to TRBD1 (6 bases). CDR1 and CDR2 from the germline V gene are MDHEN and SYDVKM. Trimming cost V 6 bases and J 3 bases, with 15 bases left between them. The CDR3 contains 14 residues. The CDR3 DNA reads TGTGCCAGCAGCCGTGACCAAGGGGGCTACGAGCAGTACTTC. Encoded protein: CASSRDQGGYEQYF.

Regarding this clonotype: At one end the junction does not follow the germline gene, possibly because of a read error. The chain joins TRBV28 to TRBJ2-2, with D possibly matching TRBD2 (6 bases). Germline CDR1 MDHEN, CDR2 SYDVKM. This CDR3 comprises 15 residues. The CDR3 sequence is CASRIPRGNIGELFF. The CDR3 nucleotides read TGTGCCAGCAGAATCCCTCGCGGGAACATCGGGGAGCTGTTTTTT.

A few counts support this clonotype. The genes are TRBV28 and TRBJ2-5, with TRBD2 as a possible D gene (6 bases). V dropped 3 bases and J dropped 1 base, with 18 bases sitting between them. CDR1 is MDHEN and CDR2 is SYDVKM in the germline V gene. This CDR3 spans 17 amino acids. DNA of the CDR3: TGTGCCAGCAGTTTTCGGTATTGGGGGAGGTCCCAAGAGACCCAGTACTTC. It is translated as CASSFRYWGRSQETQYF. Full variable domain (rest looked up from reference TRBV28 and TRBJ2-5): DVKVTQSSRYLVKRTGEKVFLECVQDMDHENMFWYRQDPGLGLRLIYFSYDVKMKEKGDIPEGYSVSREKKERFSLILESASTNQTSMYLCASSFRYWGRSQETQYFGPGTRLLVL.

The rearrangement links TRBV25-1 to TRBJ1-1; the D is unclear. This CDR3 comprises 12 residues. Per the germline V gene, CDR1 is MGHDK and CDR2 is SYGVNS. The V gene lost 3 bases and the J gene lost 6 bases, with 8 bases spanning the gap. CDR3 sequence reads: CASSEPGAEAFF. Written as DNA, the CDR3 is TGTGCCAGCAGTGAGCCGGGCGCTGAAGCTTTCTTT.

J is TRBJ2-1 and V is TRBV25-1; no clear D. V lost 4 bases and J 8 bases, leaving 3 bases between the germline ends. The CDR3 consists of 10 residues. Germline V gives CDR1 MGHDK, CDR2 SYGVNS. This CDR3 is CASSADEQFF. CDR3 sequence (DNA): TGTGCCAGCAGTGCAGATGAGCAGTTCTTC. Using reference TRBV25-1 and TRBJ2-1 for the parts outside the CDR3, the full variable domain is EADIYQTPRYLVIGTGKKITLECSQTMGHDKMYWYQQDPGMELHLIHYSYGVNSTEKGDLSSESTVSRIRTEHFPLTLESARPSHTSQYLCASSADEQFFGPGTRLTVL.

This CDR3 reads CASSELANSPLHF. DNA for the CDR3: TGTGCCAGCAGTGAACTGGCTAATTCACCCCTCCACTTT. The chain is built from TRBV2 and TRBJ1-6; no definite D call. CDR3 length equals 13 residues. V was trimmed by 2 bases and J by 6 bases, leaving 5 bases between them. The germline gives CDR1 SNHLY, CDR2 FYNNEI. The full variable domain, its missing parts supplied by reference TRBV2 and TRBJ1-6, is EPEVTQTPSHQVTQMGQEVILRCVPISNHLYFYWYRQILGQKVEFLVSFYNNEISEKSEIFDDQFSVERPDGSNFTLKIRSTKLEDSAMYFCASSELANSPLHFGNGTRLTVT.

This clonotype came up a few times. A junction boundary mismatches the germline segment, possibly from a read error. V is TRBV20-1 and J is TRBJ1-2; the D is unclear. The CDR3 length is 15 residues. The germline CDR1 and CDR2 sequences are DFQATT and SNEGSKA (reference sequence). For the CDR3, the DNA is TGCAGTGCTAGATCCGGGAGGCAAACGATATATGGCTACACCTTT. Its translation is CSARSGRQTIYGYTF.